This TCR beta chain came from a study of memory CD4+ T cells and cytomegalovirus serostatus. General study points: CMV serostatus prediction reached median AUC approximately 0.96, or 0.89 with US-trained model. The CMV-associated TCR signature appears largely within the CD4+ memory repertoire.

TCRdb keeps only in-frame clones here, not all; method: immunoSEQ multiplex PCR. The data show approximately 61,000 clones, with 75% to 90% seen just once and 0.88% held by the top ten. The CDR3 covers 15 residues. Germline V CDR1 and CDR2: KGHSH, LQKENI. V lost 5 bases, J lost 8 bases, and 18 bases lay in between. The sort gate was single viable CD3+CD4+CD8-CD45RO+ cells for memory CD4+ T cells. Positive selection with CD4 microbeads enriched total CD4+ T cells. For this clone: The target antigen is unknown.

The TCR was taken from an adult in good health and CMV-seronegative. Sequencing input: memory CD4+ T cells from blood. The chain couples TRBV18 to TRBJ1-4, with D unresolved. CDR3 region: CASSSVRELGEKLFF. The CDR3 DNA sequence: TGTGCCAGCTCATCGGTTAGGGAACTGGGCGAAAAACTGTTTTTT. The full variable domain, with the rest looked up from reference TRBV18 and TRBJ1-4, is NAGVMQNPRHLVRRRGQEARLRCSPMKGHSHVYWYRQLPEEGLKFMVYLQKENIIDESGMPKERFSAEFPKEGPSILRIQQVVRGDSAAYFCASSSVRELGEKLFFGSGTQLSVL.